These 20 T cell receptor beta chains share one sample of origin, sequenced in a study of shared clonotypes between healthy human individuals. This table comes from immunoSEQ multiplex PCR, and its TCRdb copy is limited to in-frame clones, with some not included. The table includes some 2,500,000 clones, approximately 93% detected once. The sequencing sample was made of naive CD4+ T cells from PBMCs. Documented subset: CD45RA+ positively selected. Receptors were obtained from a man aged 18 to 29 in good health. Some clones in this sample may be carry-over from other donors' samples.

J is TRBJ2-3 and V is TRBV6-1; either TRBD1 or TRBD2 may supply D (5 bases each). The CDR3 has 15 residues. V was trimmed by 1 base and J by 3 bases, leaving 11 bases between them. CDR1 is MNHNS and CDR2 is SASEGT in the germline V gene. The CDR3 bases are TGTGCCAGCAGTGAAGGTGGGGGTGAGACAGATACGCAGTATTTT. It yields the protein CASSEGGGETDTQYF.

This chain connects TRBV7-9 to TRBJ1-1, with a tentative D call TRBD1 (5 bases). The CDR3 contains 16 residues. CDR1 and CDR2 (germline): SEHNR, FQNEAQ (reference sequence). Trimming took 5 bases from V and 0 from J, leaving 16 bases between them. This chain's CDR3 is CASSRYSGTMNTEAFF. In DNA, the CDR3 is TGTGCCAGCAGCCGCTACTCCGGGACGATGAACACTGAAGCTTTCTTT.

This chain joins TRBV5-1 and TRBJ2-7; 7 nucleotides match TRBD2. The V and J ends lost 2 bases and 0 bases, in that order; junction bases with no gene match: 2. This CDR3 contains 14 residues. Germline-derived CDR1 and CDR2 are SGHRS and YFSETQ. The DNA for the CDR3 is TGCGCCAGCAGCTTCGCGGGGGACTCCTACGAGCAGTACTTC. It is translated as CASSFAGDSYEQYF.

This sequence joins TRBV10-2 and TRBJ2-1, with 9 nucleotides matching TRBD2. CDR3 length equals 16 residues. Germline CDR1 reads WSHSY; CDR2 reads SAAADI. The J segment lost 1 base and the V segment lost 4 bases, leaving 5 bases of the junction unmatched. CDR3: CASSALTSGSYNEQFF. The CDR3 DNA sequence: TGCGCCAGCAGTGCTTTGACTAGCGGTTCCTACAATGAGCAGTTCTTC.

V is TRBV7-3 and J is TRBJ2-7; TRBD2 aligns across 10 bases. CDR3 length: 15 residues. J was trimmed by 3 bases and V by 2 bases; bases with no gene match: 4. CDR1 is SGHTA and CDR2 is FQGTGA in the germline V gene. Written as DNA, the CDR3 is TGTGCCAGCAGCTTAGCTAGCGGGAGTCTCTACGAGCAGTACTTC. It encodes CASSLASGSLYEQYF. Using reference TRBV7-3 and TRBJ2-7 for the parts outside the CDR3, the full variable domain is GAGVSQTPSNKVTEKGKYVELRCDPISGHTALYWYRQSLGQGPEFLIYFQGTGAADDSGLPNDRFFAVRPEGSVSTLKIQRTERGDSAVYLCASSLASGSLYEQYFGPGTRLTVT.

V is TRBV27 and J is TRBJ2-1; unclear D gene. This CDR3 comprises 15 residues. Trimming stripped 4 bases from V and 6 bases from J, with 16 bases between. Germline assignment: CDR1 MNHEY and CDR2 SMNVEV (reference sequence). The CDR3 is CASSSKVNRRNEQFF. CDR3 DNA sequence: TGTGCCAGCAGTTCAAAAGTAAACCGTCGCAATGAGCAGTTCTTC.

The sample holds one count of this clone. The chain has TRBV7-9 and TRBJ1-4; D gene uncertain. V lost 6 bases and J 3 bases, leaving 17 bases between the germline ends. CDR3 size: 16 residues. Per the germline V gene, CDR1 is SEHNR and CDR2 is FQNEAQ (reference sequence). The CDR3 protein is CASRTGNKGANEKLFF. In DNA form, the CDR3 reads TGTGCCAGCAGAACGGGCAACAAAGGAGCTAATGAAAAACTGTTTTTT.

In its sample, this clone was seen a few times. The J gene is TRBJ1-5, the V gene TRBV5-1; 11 nucleotides agree with TRBD1. The CDR3 loop spans 14 amino acids. V lost 0 bases to trimming and J lost 7 bases; unmatched junction nucleotides: 0. CDR1 is SGHRS, CDR2 YFSETQ, per germline. The CDR3, as DNA: TGCGCCAGCAGCTTGGGGGACAGGGGGCAGCCCCAGCATTTT. Translation gives CASSLGDRGQPQHF.

The rearrangement uses TRBV7-3 and TRBJ2-7; 12 nucleotides line up with TRBD2. V gave up 5 bases and J gave up 7 bases; unmatched junction bases: 3. The CDR3 sequence is 13 residues long. CDR1 and CDR2 from the germline V gene are SGHTA and FQGTGA. CDR3 region: CASSRTSGEEQYF. In DNA form, the CDR3 reads TGTGCCAGCAGCCGGACTAGCGGGGAGGAGCAGTACTTC.

This clone has just one count. The chain links TRBV10-3 to TRBJ2-7; 9 bases agree with TRBD1. V lost 4 bases to trimming and J lost 0 bases; unmatched junction nucleotides: 10. Germline values: CDR1 ENHRY, CDR2 SYGVKD. This CDR3 has 17 amino acids. CDR3: CAISGLARDRDSYEQYF. The CDR3 DNA is TGTGCCATCAGTGGACTCGCCCGGGACAGGGACTCCTACGAGCAGTACTTC.

The J gene is TRBJ2-3, the V gene TRBV28; 8 positions match TRBD2. The V and J ends lost 3 bases and 0 bases, in that order; junction bases with no gene match: 11. This CDR3 spans 18 amino acids. Germline CDR1 and CDR2: MDHEN and SYDVKM. CDR3 nucleotide sequence: TGTGCCAGCAGTTTCTTCCCGGGAGGGGGTTCTAGCACAGATACGCAGTATTTT. Its translation: CASSFFPGGGSSTDTQYF.

The chain couples TRBV30 to TRBJ2-1; TRBD2 aligns across 7 bases. The germline gives CDR1 GTSNPN, CDR2 SVGIG (reference sequence). The length of the CDR3 is 11 residues. J gave up 3 bases and V 8 bases, and 1 base lay outside the gene matches. CDR3 coding DNA: TGTGCCGGGACTAACTACAATGAGCAGTTCTTC. Its protein is CAGTNYNEQFF.

This clone was recorded only once. This chain connects TRBV6-1 to TRBJ2-7; 10 nucleotides match TRBD2. After removal of 5 bases from V and 3 bases from J, the junction contained 7 bases not matched to a gene. CDR3 size: 15 residues. CDR1 and CDR2 (germline): MNHNS, SASEGT. The CDR3 is CASSRQASGSYEQYF. For the CDR3, the DNA is TGTGCCAGCAGTCGGCAGGCTAGCGGGAGCTACGAGCAGTACTTC.

V and J are TRBV7-2 and TRBJ2-1, with a weak D call TRBD2 (6 bases). The germline V gene has CDR1 SGHTA and CDR2 FQGNSA. The CDR3 loop spans 13 amino acids. Trimming left V 4 bases short and J 9 bases short, with 13 bases between. The CDR3 sequence: CASSSSLGGEQFF. The CDR3 DNA follows: TGTGCCAGCAGCTCCTCACTGGGGGGTGAGCAGTTCTTC.

The chain joins TRBV5-1 to TRBJ2-5; tentatively, D is TRBD2 (5 bases). Trimming removed 4 bases at V and 2 bases at J, with 12 bases between. Germline values: CDR1 SGHRS, CDR2 YFSETQ. The CDR3 contains 14 residues. The CDR3 spells CASSRTREQETQYF. As DNA, the CDR3 is TGCGCCAGCAGCCGGACCCGGGAACAAGAGACCCAGTACTTC. The variable domain in full, completed from reference TRBV5-1 and TRBJ2-5, reads KAGVTQTPRYLIKTRGQQVTLSCSPISGHRSVSWYQQTPGQGLQFLFEYFSETQRNKGNFPGRFSGRQFSNSRSEMNVSTLELGDSALYLCASSRTREQETQYFGPGTRLLVL.

The chain is built from TRBV28 and TRBJ2-7, with TRBD1 as a possible D gene (5 bases). The germline V and J ends were trimmed by 5 bases and 3 bases, with 17 bases remaining between them. Germline CDR1 is MDHEN and CDR2 is SYDVKM. CDR3 length: 15 amino acids. CDR3 residues: CASSQAGATRYEQYF. The CDR3 bases are TGTGCCAGCAGTCAGGCTGGGGCCACGCGCTACGAGCAGTACTTC.

Worth noting for this clone: Other DNA sequences in this sample translate to the same CDR3. The chain combines TRBV28 with TRBJ2-2, with 11 bases matching TRBD2. The ends lost 5 bases at V and 2 bases at J; junction bases unmatched: 4. Germline loops: CDR1 MDHEN, CDR2 SYDVKM. This CDR3 comprises 16 residues. The CDR3 region is CASSPGLAGNTGELFF. CDR3 DNA: TGTGCCAGCAGTCCCGGACTAGCGGGTAACACCGGGGAGCTGTTTTTT.

The genes are TRBV5-1 and TRBJ2-5; no clear D gene. The J call may be faulty, since TRBJ2-7 better matches the DNA end. Germline V lookup: CDR1 SGHRS, CDR2 YFSETQ. The CDR3 covers 16 residues. The CDR3 loop is CASSPLQSSDPNEQYF. In nucleotides, the CDR3 is TGCGCCAGCAGCCCTCTTCAGAGTTCCGACCCTAACGAGCAGTACTTC.

The J gene is TRBJ2-6, the V gene TRBV9; unclear D gene. The CDR3 extends over 12 amino acids. The V gene's germline CDR1 is SGDLS and CDR2 YYNGEE. Deletions cut 4 bases from V and 3 bases from J, with 2 bases between. The CDR3 region has the DNA TGTGCCAGCAGCTATGGGGCCAACGTCCTGACTTTC. It encodes CASSYGANVLTF.

In the case of this clone: Other nucleotide sequences in the sample specify the same CDR3. The gene calls are TRBV5-1 and TRBJ2-3; 12 bases line up with TRBD2. Germline CDR1 SGHRS, CDR2 YFSETQ. This CDR3 has 16 amino acids. Losses at the gene ends were 3 bases for V and 2 bases for J; bases not matched to a gene: 4. The CDR3 DNA is TGCGCCAGCAGCTCGGGACTAGCGGGTATCACAGATACGCAGTATTTT. Protein sequence: CASSSGLAGITDTQYF.